This TCR beta chain stems from a study of cytomegalovirus exposure and HLA in healthy donors. Study details: The 120 validation repertoires were reported in a later analysis to have been generated on the same platform as the roughly 720 first-cohort repertoires. General study points: Accounts indicate the classifier identified cytomegalovirus status with strong specificity and sensitivity.

The germline CDR1 and CDR2 sequences are SQVTM and ANQGSEA. The length of the CDR3 is 14 residues. Germline trimming cut 4 bases from V and 1 base from J; bases unmatched to any gene: 5. Data came from immunoSEQ multiplex PCR; TCRdb stores just in-frame clones and leaves some out. The sample has roughly 120,000 clones, under 90% seen once. About this clone itself: Its antigen remains unknown.

This rearrangement joins TRBV29-1 to TRBJ2-5; 8 nucleotides agree with TRBD1. The origin of this receptor is a woman in her twenties or thirties in good health and CMV-seronegative. The sample comprised PBMCs. DNA for the CDR3: TGCAGCGTTGCTGCAGGACAGGGCCAAGAGACCCAGTACTTC. It yields the protein CSVAAGQGQETQYF.